These 17 T cell receptor beta chains came from one sample sequenced in a study of preoperative IRX-2 immunotherapy in early breast cancer. Sequencing was performed with immunoSEQ multiplex PCR; in TCRdb, only in-frame clones are kept and a portion is missing. Here the sample spans some 22,000 clones, 85% to 95% being singletons. Treatment reported: preoperative locoregional IRX-2 cytokine immunotherapy. The source was tumor tissue, collected after IRX-2 immunotherapy. The receptors were gathered from a human donor with breast cancer.

This sequence joins TRBV18 and TRBJ2-7, with D perhaps being TRBD1 or TRBD2 (5 bases each). Germline values: CDR1 KGHSH, CDR2 LQKENI. The CDR3 has 11 residues. Trimming took off 5 bases at V and 4 bases at J, with 6 bases between the two ends. For the CDR3, the DNA is TGTGCCAGCTCAGGGACGTACGAGCAGTACTTC. It is translated as CASSGTYEQYF.

V and J are TRBV4-3 and TRBJ2-1; TRBD2 matches 7 bases. The CDR3 has 16 residues. Trimming at V came to 3 bases and at J to 7 bases, leaving 12 bases not matched to a gene. Per the germline V gene, CDR1 is LGHNA and CDR2 is YSLEER. The CDR3 nucleotides read TGCGCCAGCAGCCAGGACTTGGCGGGAGAGGGGAATGAGCAGTTCTTC. This encodes CASSQDLAGEGNEQFF.

V is TRBV18 and J is TRBJ1-5, with D unresolved. V shed 2 bases and J shed 4 bases, with 6 bases lying between them. Looked up from germline, CDR1 is KGHSH and CDR2 is LQKENI. This CDR3 spans 13 amino acids. This chain's CDR3 is CASSPSVNQPQHF. The CDR3 nucleotides are TGTGCCAGCTCACCATCGGTGAATCAGCCCCAGCATTTT. Looking up the rest from reference TRBV18 and TRBJ1-5 gives the full variable domain: NAGVMQNPRHLVRRRGQEARLRCSPMKGHSHVYWYRQLPEEGLKFMVYLQKENIIDESGMPKERFSAEFPKEGPSILRIQQVVRGDSAAYFCASSPSVNQPQHFGDGTRLSIL.

V and J are TRBV19 and TRBJ2-7; 10 bases are shared with TRBD2. The V and J ends lost 6 bases and 4 bases, in that order; junction bases with no gene match: 3. Germline V gene lookup returns CDR1 LNHDA and CDR2 SQIVND (reference sequence). This CDR3 contains 13 residues. The CDR3 DNA sequence: TGTGCCAGTAGCCCTAGCGGGGGTTACGAGCAGTACTTC. Its translation is CASSPSGGYEQYF.

The CDR3 DNA reads as TGTGCCAGCAGCTTAACAGTGGGTACAGGATGGACTGAAGCTTTCTTT. Translated, it gives CASSLTVGTGWTEAFF. V usage is TRBV7-3 and J usage is TRBJ1-1; weak D call: TRBD1 (5 bases). This CDR3 is built from 16 residues. Trimming took 0 bases from V and 5 from J, leaving 16 bases between them. The germline CDR1 and CDR2 sequences are SGHTA and FQGTGA.

The chain has TRBV5-1 and TRBJ1-1, with TRBD1 matching 7 bases. The V segment lost 1 base and the J segment 1 base; nucleotides outside the gene matches: 1. Germline V gene lookup returns CDR1 SGHRS and CDR2 YFSETQ. CDR3 length: 14 amino acids. In DNA, the CDR3 is TGCGCCAGCAGCTTGCAGGGGGGGAACACTGAAGCTTTCTTT. Translation: CASSLQGGNTEAFF.

The chain recombines TRBV2 with TRBJ2-3; 9 nucleotides match TRBD2. Germline trimming cut 9 bases from V and 1 base from J; bases unmatched to any gene: 2. The CDR3 contains 13 residues. Germline values: CDR1 SNHLY, CDR2 FYNNEI. CDR3 nucleotide sequence: TGTGCCAGGAGGACTAGCGGCACAGATACGCAGTATTTT. It specifies CARRTSGTDTQYF. The full variable domain, rest sourced from reference TRBV2 and TRBJ2-3, is EPEVTQTPSHQVTQMGQEVILRCVPISNHLYFYWYRQILGQKVEFLVSFYNNEISEKSEIFDDQFSVERPDGSNFTLKIRSTKLEDSAMYFCARRTSGTDTQYFGPGTRLTVL.

Points on this clone: The sample has other DNA sequences that encode this CDR3 too. The J gene is TRBJ2-5, the V gene TRBV5-1; 10 bases fit TRBD2. CDR3 length: 16 amino acids. The germline CDR1 and CDR2 sequences are SGHRS and YFSETQ. V trimming: 0 bases; J trimming: 1 base; junction bases outside the gene matches: 3. The CDR3 is CASSLGSSGGQETQYF. The CDR3 DNA sequence: TGCGCCAGCAGCTTGGGTTCTAGCGGGGGCCAAGAGACCCAGTACTTC. The variable domain in full, with the rest retrieved from reference TRBV5-1 and TRBJ2-5, is KAGVTQTPRYLIKTRGQQVTLSCSPISGHRSVSWYQQTPGQGLQFLFEYFSETQRNKGNFPGRFSGRQFSNSRSEMNVSTLELGDSALYLCASSLGSSGGQETQYFGPGTRLLVL.

V usage is TRBV27 and J usage is TRBJ2-3; 11 nucleotides match TRBD2. V dropped 5 bases and J dropped 0; count of bases not matched to a gene: 4. CDR3 length: 16 amino acids. CDR1 and CDR2 (germline): MNHEY, SMNVEV (reference sequence). This CDR3 reads CASSAGLAGSTDTQYF. DNA of the CDR3: TGTGCCAGCAGTGCCGGACTAGCGGGTAGCACAGATACGCAGTATTTT.

This chain joins TRBV5-8 and TRBJ1-5; TRBD1 matches at 7 bases. Germline CDR1 SGHTS, CDR2 YDEGEE. V lost 8 bases and J lost 4; bases outside the gene matches: 12. The CDR3 consists of 15 residues. The CDR3 is CARQRTGWGNQPQHF. The CDR3 DNA follows: TGTGCCAGACAGAGGACAGGCTGGGGGAATCAGCCCCAGCATTTT.

The J gene is TRBJ1-6, the V gene TRBV11-2, with D perhaps TRBD1 (5 bases). Trimming removed 5 bases at V and 6 bases at J, with 14 bases between. Germline V CDR1 and CDR2: SGHAT, FQNNGV. The CDR3 totals 15 residues. The CDR3 spells CASSPIAGANSPLHF. For the CDR3, the DNA is TGTGCCAGCAGCCCCATTGCCGGGGCTAATTCACCCCTCCACTTT.

The rearrangement uses TRBV15 and TRBJ2-7, with 7 bases aligning to TRBD1. This CDR3 has 17 amino acids. Germline V gene lookup returns CDR1 LNHNV and CDR2 YYDKDF (reference sequence). V lost 2 bases and J lost 6; bases outside the gene matches: 16. The CDR3 DNA sequence: TGTGCCACCAGCAGATTCCCGGGACAGTCCGGGGTTGGCGAGCAGTACTTC. As protein: CATSRFPGQSGVGEQYF.

The rearrangement joins TRBV7-3 to TRBJ2-3, with TRBD2 matching over 9 bases. The germline CDR1 and CDR2 sequences are SGHTA and FQGTGA. J was trimmed by 1 base and V by 1 base; bases with no gene match: 9. This CDR3 comprises 18 residues. The DNA of the CDR3 is TGTGCCAGCAGCTTAAGGGCGGGAGGGCCGGCAGGCACAGATACGCAGTATTTT. Protein sequence: CASSLRAGGPAGTDTQYF.

About this clone itself: The junction does not match germline at one end; this may be a read error. This rearrangement joins TRBV7-3 to TRBJ2-3; D remains unclear. This CDR3 is 16 amino acids long. Germline V gene sequence: CDR1 SGHTA, CDR2 FQGTGA. In DNA, the CDR3 is TGTGCCAGCAGTTTAATAGCTGCTCGAAGCACAGATACGCAGTATTTT. Translation: CASSLIAARSTDTQYF.

The chain combines TRBV7-3 with TRBJ2-2, with D unresolved. The CDR3 spans 15 residues. Germline assignment: CDR1 SGHTA and CDR2 FQGTGA. The V end lost 0 bases, the J end lost 3 bases, and 8 bases lay between the germline ends. The CDR3 bases are TGTGCCAGCAGCTTAACCCCCCGAGACACCGGGGAGCTGTTTTTT. Amino acid sequence: CASSLTPRDTGELFF. Variable domain in full (rest from reference TRBV7-3 and TRBJ2-2): GAGVSQTPSNKVTEKGKYVELRCDPISGHTALYWYRQSLGQGPEFLIYFQGTGAADDSGLPNDRFFAVRPEGSVSTLKIQRTERGDSAVYLCASSLTPRDTGELFFGEGSRLTVL.

As DNA, the CDR3 is TGCAGCGTTCGGACAGGGTCTGGGGCCAACGTCCTGACTTTC. It yields the protein CSVRTGSGANVLTF. V usage is TRBV29-1 and J usage is TRBJ2-6; TRBD1 aligns across 8 bases. Germline-derived CDR1 and CDR2 are SQVTM and ANQGSEA. CDR3 length: 14 amino acids. Trimming cost V 5 bases and J 1 base; bases outside gene matches: 1.

A remark on this clone: The junction departs from the called germline gene at one end, perhaps through a read error. Here the CDR3 reads CASSLDGEYNEQFF. CDR3 sequence (DNA): TGTGCTAGCAGCTTAGATGGTGAATACAATGAGCAGTTCTTC. The rearrangement uses TRBV7-7 and TRBJ2-1; D is uncertain. The CDR3 is made up of 14 amino acids. CDR1 and CDR2 from the germline V gene are SSHAT and FNYEAQ (reference sequence).